A selection of T cell receptor beta chains follows, all from one sample in a study of blood T cell repertoires in COVID-19. The repertoire was sequenced with immunoSEQ multiplex PCR; TCRdb's copy has only in-frame clones and lacks some. The sample includes about 230,000 clones, about nine tenths of them seen just once. The specimen sequenced was peripheral blood. The receptors here all came from a man aged 45-60 years with COVID-19, enrolled during active disease. Each CDR3 is given with its conserved first and last residue. Not every row has a clone size; where given, it reads once, few, many or a size class.

>TRBJ2-7|TRBV6-1|.
CASSESGNPYEQYF
>TRBJ2-1|TRBV3-1/TRBV3-2|.
CASSQDFGRAFF
>TRBJ2-1|TRBV21-1|.
CARGSGSSYNEQFF
>TRBJ1-1|TRBV6-2/TRBV6-3|.
CASSYSAGVRTEAFF
>TRBJ1-2|TRBV19|.
CASNTGQGSYGYTF
>TRBJ1-1|TRBV2|.
CASSPQGRNTEAFF
>TRBJ1-6|TRBV7-9|once
CASSPRTGLASPLHF
>TRBJ2-7|TRBV20-1|.
CSARHIDEQYF
>TRBJ2-7|TRBV4-1|.
CASSPGLAGREQYF
>TRBJ2-6|TRBV27|.
CASSSTGSGANVLTF
>TRBJ2-1|TRBV7-8|.
CASSATTRGSSSYNEQFF
>TRBJ2-3|TRBV3-1/TRBV3-2|.
CASSQRGSSGGATHTQYF
>TRBJ2-2|TRBV2|.
CASSEVRNTGELFF
>TRBJ2-7|TRBV19|.
CASSISRLTGGSYEQYF
>TRBJ2-5|TRBV19|.
CASRLSGTHQETQYF
>TRBJ1-4|TRBV7-9|.
CASSLEGAVEKLFF
>TRBJ2-1|TRBV6-5|few
CASRYNTGEQFF
>TRBJ2-7|TRBV19|many
CASSRTGDSYEQYF
>TRBJ2-1|TRBV28|.
CASRSSSGGSYNEQFF
>TRBJ2-7|TRBV6-5|.
CASSLRGELEQYF
>TRBJ2-3|TRBV6-5|.
CASSYSGGTDTQYF
>TRBJ2-1|TRBV3-1/TRBV3-2|.
CASSQVLAGVNEQFF
>TRBJ2-5|TRBV6-5|.
CAGAGTGQETQYF
>TRBJ2-7|TRBV10-3|.
CAISHGQGTSYEQYF
>TRBJ1-2|TRBV6-6|.
CASSTYRDGYTF
>TRBJ2-7|TRBV10-1|once
CASSVGSRNYEQYF
>TRBJ2-1|TRBV5-6|.
CASTPWGSSYNEQFF
>TRBJ2-7|TRBV5-1|.
CASSWTSQKTYEQYF
>TRBJ2-2|TRBV29-1|.
CSVGFKLNTGELFF
>TRBJ2-1|TRBV7-2|.
CASSSEAYNEQFF
>TRBJ2-7|TRBV30|.
CAWSLARAGGGEQYF
>TRBJ2-1|TRBV28|.
CASSLSYGGNEQFF
>TRBJ1-2|TRBV30|.
CAWSGTGIYGYTF
>TRBJ1-5|TRBV28|.
CASSPFGGGNQPQHF
>TRBJ2-4|TRBV5-1|.
CASSPQSSGGAPAKNIQYF
>TRBJ2-1|TRBV7-7|.
CASSLALGHEQFF
>TRBJ2-1|TRBV18|once
CASSPISGSAGSEQFF
>TRBJ1-1|TRBV5-4|.
CASSFETGNTEAFF
>TRBJ2-1|TRBV7-6|.
CASSLTHNRGNEQFF
>TRBJ1-3|TRBV7-2|.
CASSLHQGGAGNTIYF
>TRBJ2-1|TRBV14|.
CASSQAPGLAGGSYNEQFF
>TRBJ2-1|TRBV7-3|.
CASSSSGTSGGGVPGEQFF